Listed here are 6 T cell receptor beta chains from one sample, sequenced in a study of cytomegalovirus exposure and HLA in healthy donors. This table comes from immunoSEQ multiplex PCR, and its TCRdb copy is limited to in-frame clones, with some not included. The sample includes approximately 180,000 clones, about 89% of them seen just once. The sample was PBMCs. These TCRs come from a young man in good health and CMV-seropositive.

V gene TRBV5-6 combines with J gene TRBJ2-2; D is uncertain. V lost 2 bases to trimming and J lost 7 bases, with 9 bases between them. CDR1 SGHDT and CDR2 YYEEEE come from the germline V gene. The CDR3 contains 13 residues. This CDR3 is CASSFPRLGELFF. The CDR3 region has the DNA TGTGCCAGCAGCTTCCCCCGTCTCGGGGAGCTGTTTTTT. The entire variable domain, with the rest obtained from reference TRBV5-6 and TRBJ2-2, is as follows: DAGVTQSPTHLIKTRGQQVTLRCSPKSGHDTVSWYQQALGQGPQFIFQYYEEEERQRGNFPDRFSGHQFPNYSSELNVNALLLGDSALYLCASSFPRLGELFFGEGSRLTVL.

This clone has just a few counts. This sequence joins TRBV4-1 and TRBJ2-7, with TRBD2 identical over 11 bases. The germline gives CDR1 MGHRA, CDR2 YSYEKL. With V trimmed by 3 bases and J by 1 base, 5 bases remained unmatched. CDR3 size: 16 residues. Written as DNA, the CDR3 is TGCGCCAGCAGCCAGGCTGGACTAGCGGGTTCCTACGAGCAGTACTTC. Translated, it gives CASSQAGLAGSYEQYF.

V usage is TRBV9 and J usage is TRBJ1-1; possibly TRBD1 for D (5 bases). Per the germline V gene, CDR1 is SGDLS and CDR2 is YYNGEE. V lost 4 bases to trimming and J lost 1 base, with 11 bases between them. The CDR3 is 14 residues long. The CDR3 bases are TGTGCCAGCAGCTCCCGGGGGGGGAACACTGAAGCTTTCTTT. The encoded protein is CASSSRGGNTEAFF.

The V and J genes are TRBV15 and TRBJ2-3; D is possibly TRBD2 (6 bases). Germline values: CDR1 LNHNV, CDR2 YYDKDF (reference sequence). The V gene lost 3 bases and the J gene lost 1 base, with 17 bases spanning the gap. The CDR3 loop spans 17 amino acids. CDR3 nucleotides: TGTGCCACCAGCAGCAGATTCAGGGTAGCGGGCACAGATACGCAGTATTTT. Translated: CATSSRFRVAGTDTQYF.

The chain couples TRBV13 to TRBJ1-1; the D is unclear. Germline CDR1 is PRHDT and CDR2 is FYEKMQ (reference sequence). V was cut by 0 bases and J by 8 bases, with 16 bases left in between. There are 15 residues in the CDR3. Here the CDR3 DNA reads TGTGCCAGCAGCTTAGGCCGTGGGAGGATGGGGGAAGCTTTCTTT. Translation gives CASSLGRGRMGEAFF.

V and J are TRBV14 and TRBJ2-2; tentatively, D is TRBD2 (6 bases). The CDR3 runs 15 residues. Trimming shortened V by 0 bases and J by 6 bases, and 11 bases separated the two germline ends. Per the germline V gene, CDR1 is SGHDN and CDR2 is FVKESK. The CDR3 nucleotides are TGTGCCAGCAGCCAAGATGTGCGGGGACCCGGGGAGCTGTTTTTT. This gives the protein CASSQDVRGPGELFF.